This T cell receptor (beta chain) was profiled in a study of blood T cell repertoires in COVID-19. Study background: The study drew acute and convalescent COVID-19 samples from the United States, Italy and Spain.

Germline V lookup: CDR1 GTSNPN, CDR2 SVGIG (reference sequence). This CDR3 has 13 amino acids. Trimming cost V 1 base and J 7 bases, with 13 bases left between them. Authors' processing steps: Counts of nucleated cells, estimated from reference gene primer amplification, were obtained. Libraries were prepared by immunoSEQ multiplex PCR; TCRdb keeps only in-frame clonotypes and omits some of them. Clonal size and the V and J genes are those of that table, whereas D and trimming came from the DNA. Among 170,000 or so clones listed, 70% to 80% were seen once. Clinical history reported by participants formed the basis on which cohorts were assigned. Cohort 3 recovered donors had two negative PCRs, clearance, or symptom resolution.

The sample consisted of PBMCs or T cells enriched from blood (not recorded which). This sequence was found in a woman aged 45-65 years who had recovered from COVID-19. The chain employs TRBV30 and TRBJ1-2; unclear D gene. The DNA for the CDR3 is TGTGCCTGGAGTGCAGGCGACGGTCGTGGCTACACCTTC. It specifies CAWSAGDGRGYTF.